This is a list of T cell receptor beta chains from one sample in a study of blood T cell repertoires in COVID-19. Assay: immunoSEQ multiplex PCR; the TCRdb copy retains only in-frame clones and omits some. The sample has about 30,000 clones; roughly 83% are singletons. Source material: peripheral blood. These receptors all come from a human donor in a cohort sampled during active COVID-19. CDR3s include the opening cysteine and the closing phenylalanine or tryptophan. D genes are given only for firm matches. Rows give clone size only sometimes, using once, few, many, or a class for an expanded clone.

16,TRBV3-1/TRBV3-2,.,.,TRBJ1-1,TGTGCCAGCAGCCAAGGGACAGCTGCGTGGGCCACTGAAGCTTTCTTT,CASSQGTAAWATEAFF
18,TRBV11-3,TRBD1,.,TRBJ1-5,TGTGCCAGCAGCTTAGATCTTTGGACAGGGGGAGATTCTCAGCCCCAGCATTTT,CASSLDLWTGGDSQPQHF
14,TRBV6-5,.,.,TRBJ2-2,TGTGCCAGCTCAATAGCGGCCCACACCGGGGAGCTGTTTTTT,CASSIAAHTGELFF
16,TRBV15,.,.,TRBJ1-4,TGTGCCACCAGCAGAGATGCCACGGCAGGAAGGGAAAAACTGTTTTTT,CATSRDATAGREKLFF
14,TRBV9,.,.,TRBJ2-3,TGTGCCAGCAGCGCACGAAACCGGGGAGATACGCAGTATTTT,CASSARNRGDTQYF
17,TRBV6-8,.,.,TRBJ1-4,TGTGCCAGCAGTGGGTTCTTGTCCAGGGATAAGAATGAAAAACTGTTTTTT,CASSGFLSRDKNEKLFF
14,TRBV7-9,.,few,TRBJ2-7,TGTGCCAGCAGCTTACGGGCAGGGGCCTACGAGCAGTACTTC,CASSLRAGAYEQYF
15,TRBV5-5,TRBD2,few,TRBJ2-3,TGTGCCAGCAGCCCCGCTACTAGCGGCGGACTTACGCAGTATTTT,CASSPATSGGLTQYF
15,TRBV27,.,.,TRBJ1-3,TGTGCCAGCAGTTGGGACGGGACTGCTGGAAACACCATATATTTT,CASSWDGTAGNTIYF
15,TRBV6-5,.,.,TRBJ1-3,TGTGCCAGCAGTTACTCGGGAGGCTCTGGAAACACCATATATTTT,CASSYSGGSGNTIYF
15,TRBV7-2,TRBD2,.,TRBJ2-2,TGTGCCAGCATCCTCGGGGGGGGCGCGACCGGGGAGCTGTTTTTT,CASILGGGATGELFF
18,TRBV28,TRBD1,.,TRBJ1-5,TGTGCCAGCACCCCGGGACAGGGGGCTTTGAGGAGCAATCAGCCCCAGCATTTT,CASTPGQGALRSNQPQHF
14,TRBV7-2,TRBD2,.,TRBJ2-7,TGTGCCAGCAGCTCCCTAGCGGGGGTCTACGAGCAGTACTTC,CASSSLAGVYEQYF
15,TRBV11-3,.,.,TRBJ2-7,TGTGCCAGCAGCTTAGCCTTCAGGGCCCCCTACGAGCAGTACTTC,CASSLAFRAPYEQYF
15,TRBV19,TRBD1,.,TRBJ1-2,TGTGCCAGTCTTGCCCCGGACAGGGGTGACTATGGCTACACCTTC,CASLAPDRGDYGYTF
16,TRBV7-2,TRBD2,once,TRBJ2-7,TGTGCCAGCAGCTTAGCGGGGACTAGCGGAGTCTACGAGCAGTACTTC,CASSLAGTSGVYEQYF
12,TRBV2,.,.,TRBJ2-7,TGTGCCAGCAGTGAAGGGCCGTACGAGCAGTACTTC,CASSEGPYEQYF
13,TRBV6-5,TRBD2,.,TRBJ2-5,TGTGCCAGCGAAAGCGGGGTTGGCGAGACCCAGTACTTC,CASESGVGETQYF
14,TRBV4-3,TRBD2,.,TRBJ2-3,TGCGCCAGCCGACAACGGGACTACACAGATACGCAGTATTTT,CASRQRDYTDTQYF
15,TRBV27,TRBD2,.,TRBJ2-1,TGTGCCAGCAGTTTTGACGGGAGGGGCTACAATGAGCAGTTCTTC,CASSFDGRGYNEQFF
15,TRBV7-3,TRBD2,.,TRBJ2-2,TGTGCCAGCAGCTCTTCCACTAGCGACACCGGGGAGCTGTTTTTT,CASSSSTSDTGELFF
15,TRBV7-2,.,.,TRBJ2-3,TGTGCCAGCAGCCAAACGGGTCTTCGCACAGATACGCAGTATTTT,CASSQTGLRTDTQYF
13,TRBV19,.,.,TRBJ2-7,TGTGCCAGTAGTAACCCGGACAGTTACGAGCAGTACTTC,CASSNPDSYEQYF
12,TRBV15,.,.,TRBJ2-7,TGTGCCACCAGCCGACAGCGCTACGAGCAGTACTTC,CATSRQRYEQYF
14,TRBV7-2,TRBD1,.,TRBJ1-6,TGTGCCAGCAAGGGACAGGGGGTGAATTCACCCCTCCACTTT,CASKGQGVNSPLHF
17,TRBV4-2,.,.,TRBJ1-3,TGTGCCAGCAGCCAAGATCTTTCGGGGATCTCTGGAAACACCATATATTTT,CASSQDLSGISGNTIYF
15,TRBV14,.,.,TRBJ2-2,TGTGCCAGCAGCCAAGCTGGGGCTAGAGTCGGGGAGCTGTTTTTT,CASSQAGARVGELFF
18,TRBV10-1,TRBD1,few,TRBJ2-1,TGCGCCAGACGACAGGGGTTCTATTGGGGGTACCACTACAATGAGCAGTTCTTC,CARRQGFYWGYHYNEQFF